The 30 T cell receptor beta chains below all came from one sample that was sequenced in a study of blood T cell repertoires in COVID-19. Here immunoSEQ multiplex PCR was the method, and the copy in TCRdb shows in-frame clones only, minus some. The table records some 460,000 clones, around 90% of them present only once. Sequenced input: PBMCs or T cells enriched from blood (not recorded which). The receptors derive from a young woman with acute COVID-19.

The chain carries TRBV6-5 and TRBJ1-5; 9 positions agree with TRBD1. From germline, CDR1 is MNHEY and CDR2 SVGAGI. V lost 11 bases, J lost 0 bases, and 8 bases stayed unmatched. The CDR3 is 15 amino acids. This chain's CDR3 is CAGAQGAGSNQPQHF. The CDR3 coding sequence is TGTGCCGGCGCACAGGGGGCTGGTAGCAATCAGCCCCAGCATTTT.

The chain links TRBV3-1 (or the pseudogene TRBV3-2) to TRBJ2-7; 7 bases map to TRBD1. Germline V CDR1 and CDR2: LGHDT, YNNKEL (reference sequence). This CDR3 spans 15 amino acids. The trim removed 4 bases at V and 7 bases at J, leaving 13 bases unmatched. Here the CDR3 reads CASSRWDSQVGEQYF. For the CDR3, the DNA is TGTGCCAGCAGCCGTTGGGACAGCCAGGTGGGTGAGCAGTACTTC.

The chain joins TRBV18 to TRBJ1-5; TRBD1 aligns across 7 bases. Germline-derived CDR1 and CDR2 are KGHSH and LQKENI. The CDR3 has 15 residues. J gave up 5 bases and V 3 bases, and 7 bases lay outside the gene matches. The CDR3 nucleotides are TGTGCCAGCTCACCTAACAGGGGTGCTGATCAGCCCCAGCATTTT. This translates into CASSPNRGADQPQHF.

The chain links TRBV18 to TRBJ2-7; TRBD2 matches 12 bases. CDR1 is KGHSH and CDR2 is LQKENI in the germline V gene. V dropped 6 bases and J dropped 4; count of bases not matched to a gene: 1. This CDR3 region has 13 residues. Here the CDR3 reads CASSTSGGYEQYF. DNA for the CDR3: TGTGCCAGCTCGACTAGCGGGGGTTACGAGCAGTACTTC.

V is TRBV21-1 and J is TRBJ2-7; whether TRBD1, the table's D call, matches the DNA was not checked. TRBV21-1 is noted as a pseudogene. The CDR3 sequence is 13 residues long. CDR3 amino acids: CASSPGQRPEQYF. CDR3 sequence (DNA): TGTGCCAGCAGTCCGGGACAGAGGCCCGAGCAGTACTTC.

V usage is TRBV24-1 and J usage is TRBJ2-7, with D hard to call. Looked up from germline, CDR1 is KGHDR and CDR2 is SFDVKD. V gave up 0 bases and J gave up 7 bases, with 3 bases separating them. The CDR3 is made up of 11 amino acids. The CDR3 bases are TGTGCCACCAGTGATTTGCAGGAGCAGTACTTC. Translating it yields CATSDLQEQYF.

J is TRBJ1-1 and V is TRBV6-2 or TRBV6-3, with 8 bases lining up with TRBD1. In germline, CDR1 is MNHEY, CDR2 SVGEGT. V shed 6 bases and J 2 bases; nucleotides not matched to a gene: 2. The CDR3 spans 13 residues. The CDR3 loop is CASSTGGNTEAFF. CDR3 bases: TGTGCCAGCAGCACAGGGGGAAACACTGAAGCTTTCTTT.

The CDR3 bases are TGTGCCAGTACCCTACACGGACTTAATTCACCCCTCCACTTT. Residues: CASTLHGLNSPLHF. The chain employs TRBV19 and TRBJ1-6; no reliable D call. Trimming pared 7 bases from V and 6 bases from J, leaving 13 bases between. CDR1 LNHDA and CDR2 SQIVND come from the germline V gene (reference sequence). This CDR3 has 14 amino acids.

This CDR3 is CASRWGQGSTGELFF. The CDR3 DNA reads as TGCGCCAGCAGGTGGGGACAGGGTAGTACGGGGGAGCTGTTTTTT. The chain has TRBV4-1 and TRBJ2-2; TRBD1 matches 9 bases. The CDR3 totals 15 residues. Germline trimming cut 6 bases from V and 8 bases from J; bases unmatched to any gene: 10. From germline, CDR1 is MGHRA and CDR2 YSYEKL.

The rearrangement joins TRBV27 to TRBJ2-5, with TRBD1 matching over 8 bases. The CDR3 spans 14 residues. Germline assignment: CDR1 MNHEY and CDR2 SMNVEV (reference sequence). Unmatched junction bases numbered 4, after V lost 5 bases and J lost 2 bases. In DNA, the CDR3 is TGTGCCAGCAGTCCGGGGGACAGGCAAGAGACCCAGTACTTC. Translated: CASSPGDRQETQYF.

The J gene is TRBJ1-2, the V gene TRBV4-1; no definite D call. The CDR3 loop spans 15 amino acids. CDR1 MGHRA and CDR2 YSYEKL come from the germline V gene. V was trimmed by 0 bases and J by 8 bases, leaving 16 bases between them. CDR3 nucleotides: TGCGCCAGCAGCCAAGATGGCGGTCAAGAGGCGGGCTACACCTTC. Its translation is CASSQDGGQEAGYTF.

This chain links TRBV4-1 with TRBJ1-4; 9 bases match TRBD1. The CDR3 has 16 residues. Germline CDR1 reads MGHRA; CDR2 reads YSYEKL. The V segment lost 2 bases and the J segment 8 bases; nucleotides outside the gene matches: 9. CDR3 DNA sequence: TGCGCCAGCAGCCAATCACGGACAGGGGTGGCCGAAAAACTGTTTTTT. Translation gives CASSQSRTGVAEKLFF.

J is TRBJ2-1 and V is TRBV5-1; TRBD2 aligns across 14 bases. This CDR3 region has 16 residues. Germline V gives CDR1 SGHRS, CDR2 YFSETQ. The V gene end was trimmed by 0 bases and the J gene end by 4 bases; junction bases not matched to a gene: 0. The chain's CDR3 is CASSLGTSGGYNEQFF. CDR3 DNA sequence: TGCGCCAGCAGCTTGGGGACTAGCGGGGGGTACAATGAGCAGTTCTTC.

This chain uses TRBV9 with TRBJ2-7, with D perhaps matching TRBD1 (5 bases). V shed 3 bases and J shed 3 bases, with 13 bases lying between them. CDR1 and CDR2 (germline): SGDLS, YYNGEE. CDR3 length: 14 amino acids. CDR3 nucleotide sequence: TGTGCCAGCAGCGAACAAGGGGAAAGCTACGAGCAGTACTTC. It codes for CASSEQGESYEQYF.

The V gene is TRBV7-2, the J gene TRBJ2-7, with 8 bases that match TRBD2. The CDR3 covers 16 residues. The junction had 6 bases not matched to a gene; V was cut back by 1 base and J by 1 base. The germline V gene has CDR1 SGHTA and CDR2 FQGNSA. CDR3 DNA: TGTGCCAGCAGCTTAGATTCGGGAGGGTCTTCCTACGAGCAGTACTTC. This sequence encodes CASSLDSGGSSYEQYF.

The rearrangement links TRBV2 to TRBJ2-5, with TRBD2 matching 8 bases. The germline CDR1 and CDR2 sequences are SNHLY and FYNNEI. V lost 3 bases, J lost 0 bases, and 12 bases stayed unmatched. This CDR3 is built from 18 residues. CDR3 protein: CASSEREDQSWYQETQYF. The CDR3 DNA is TGTGCCAGCAGTGAGCGGGAGGACCAGTCATGGTACCAAGAGACCCAGTACTTC.

The rearrangement links TRBV7-2 to TRBJ1-4; D is unresolved. This CDR3 is built from 13 residues. Trimming left V 9 bases short and J 0 bases short, with 8 bases between. Germline CDR1 reads SGHTA; CDR2 reads FQGNSA. CDR3 sequence: CASSLATNEKLFF. In nucleotides, the CDR3 is TGTGCCAGTAGCCTCGCAACTAATGAAAAACTGTTTTTT.

This clone was detected once. The gene calls are TRBV5-1 and TRBJ2-5, with D perhaps matching TRBD2 (5 bases). Trimming took 1 base from V and 5 from J, leaving 12 bases between them. Germline V gives CDR1 SGHRS, CDR2 YFSETQ. CDR3 length: 14 residues. CDR3 amino acids: CASSLPAPGETQYF. The CDR3 nucleotides read TGCGCCAGCAGCTTGCCAGCCCCGGGGGAGACCCAGTACTTC.

CDR3 sequence reads: CASTRGQGEEKLFF. CDR3 coding DNA: TGCGCCAGCACCCGAGGACAGGGAGAGGAAAAACTGTTTTTT. This chain connects TRBV5-1 to TRBJ1-4, with 8 nucleotides matching TRBD1. Germline V CDR1 and CDR2: SGHRS, YFSETQ. The CDR3 contains 14 residues. The V and J ends lost 6 bases and 8 bases, in that order; junction bases with no gene match: 9.

V gene TRBV28 combines with J gene TRBJ1-2, with a tentative D call TRBD1 (5 bases). This CDR3 is 13 amino acids long. Trimming stripped 4 bases from V and 9 bases from J, with 15 bases between. The germline V gene encodes CDR1 MDHEN and CDR2 SYDVKM. The CDR3 nucleotides read TGTGCCAGCAGTTCGCGGGACGGTTATAGCTACACCTTC. Translating gives CASSSRDGYSYTF.

The J gene is TRBJ1-2, the V gene TRBV19; possibly TRBD1 for D (6 bases). The CDR3 loop spans 13 amino acids. CDR1 LNHDA and CDR2 SQIVND come from the germline V gene (reference sequence). Trimming shortened V by 5 bases and J by 4 bases, and 11 bases separated the two germline ends. CDR3 in amino acids: CASSPLGAYGYTF. CDR3 bases: TGTGCCAGTAGTCCGTTGGGGGCCTATGGCTACACCTTC.

This chain joins TRBV6-5 and TRBJ1-4; D unclear. Per germline, CDR1 MNHEY and CDR2 SVGAGI. V lost 5 bases to trimming and J lost 0 bases, with 7 bases between them. This CDR3 region has 14 residues. CDR3 protein: CASSQYSTNEKLFF. CDR3 sequence (DNA): TGTGCCAGCAGTCAATACTCAACTAATGAAAAACTGTTTTTT.

The chain couples TRBV5-1 to TRBJ2-7; TRBD1 matches 7 bases. In germline, CDR1 is SGHRS, CDR2 YFSETQ. J was trimmed by 5 bases and V by 2 bases; bases with no gene match: 7. The CDR3 has 14 amino acids. The CDR3 DNA reads as TGCGCCAGCAGCTTAGGACAGGTTCGTAACGAGCAGTACTTC. Protein product: CASSLGQVRNEQYF.

This rearrangement joins TRBV9 to TRBJ2-6; 7 bases are shared with TRBD2. The CDR3 extends over 17 amino acids. The V segment lost 7 bases and the J segment 0 bases; nucleotides outside the gene matches: 10. Germline assignment: CDR1 SGDLS and CDR2 YYNGEE. The CDR3 region has the DNA TGTGCCAGCTTAGGGAGGGGAAGCCTCTCTGGGGCCAACGTCCTGACTTTC. It codes for CASLGRGSLSGANVLTF.

This clone was seen only a few times. This sequence joins TRBV19 and TRBJ1-5; D perhaps matches TRBD1 (5 bases). The V gene lost 6 bases and the J gene lost 4 bases, with 10 bases spanning the gap. Germline V gives CDR1 LNHDA, CDR2 SQIVND (reference sequence). This CDR3 is 13 amino acids long. The CDR3 DNA follows: TGTGCCAGTAGCGGGACTTGGAATCAGCCCCAGCATTTT. It codes for CASSGTWNQPQHF.

The genes are TRBV11-3 and TRBJ2-2; TRBD1 aligns across 9 bases. This CDR3 spans 16 amino acids. J lost 7 bases, V lost 1 base, and 7 bases had no gene match. Germline V lookup: CDR1 SGHNT, CDR2 YENEEA. The CDR3 nucleotides read TGTGCCAGCAGCTTAGCCGGTTTGGGACAGGGCGGGGAGCTGTTTTTT. This sequence encodes CASSLAGLGQGGELFF.

V usage is TRBV5-1 and J usage is TRBJ2-2; TRBD1 might be the D (5 bases). Germline lookup yields CDR1 SGHRS and CDR2 YFSETQ. The CDR3 totals 13 residues. Trimming took 4 bases from V and 4 from J, leaving 8 bases between them. The CDR3 nucleotides are TGCGCCAGCAGCCAGGACATCACCGGGGAGCTGTTTTTT. Translating gives CASSQDITGELFF.

V and J are TRBV27 and TRBJ1-6, with D unresolved. Germline V lookup: CDR1 MNHEY, CDR2 SMNVEV (reference sequence). Trimming took 6 bases from V and 2 from J, leaving 8 bases between them. CDR3 length equals 14 residues. The CDR3 region has the DNA TGTGCCAGCAGCCCCCTACCCTATAATTCACCCCTCCACTTT. Its protein product is CASSPLPYNSPLHF.

The chain's CDR3 is CASSRGQSSYNEQFF. The CDR3 coding sequence is TGTGCCAGCAGCCGGGGCCAGAGCTCCTACAATGAGCAGTTCTTC. This chain links TRBV3-1 (or the pseudogene TRBV3-2) with TRBJ2-1; D is perhaps TRBD1 (5 bases). The V end lost 4 bases, the J end lost 0 bases, and 10 bases lay between the germline ends. The CDR3 totals 15 residues. Germline V lookup: CDR1 LGHDT, CDR2 YNNKEL (reference sequence).

The chain joins TRBV6-5 to TRBJ1-3, with a weak D call TRBD1 (6 bases). The germline CDR1 and CDR2 sequences are MNHEY and SVGAGI. The CDR3 loop spans 14 amino acids. V was clipped by 0 bases and J by 8 bases, with 11 bases between them. The CDR3 is CASSYSPKGDTIYF. CDR3 DNA sequence: TGTGCCAGCAGTTACTCCCCGAAGGGGGACACCATATATTTT.